The 16 T cell receptor beta chains in this list originate from one sample, sequenced in a study of T cell responses to AZD1222 COVID-19 vaccine. Data came from immunoSEQ multiplex PCR; TCRdb stores just in-frame clones and leaves some out. The sample lists 160,000 or so clones; about 92% were seen once. The sequencing used peripheral blood, collected 28 days after the second AZD1222 dose. All receptors derive from an adult who received the AZD1222 COVID-19 vaccine.

Here the CDR3 DNA reads TGTGCCAGCAGCGTAGAATCCTTCCTAAATTCACCCCTCCACTTT. Encoded protein: CASSVESFLNSPLHF. The rearrangement uses TRBV9 and TRBJ1-6; D call uncertain. CDR1 SGDLS and CDR2 YYNGEE come from the germline V gene. Trimming removed 0 bases at V and 7 bases at J, with 11 bases between. The CDR3 spans 15 residues.

This clone was seen only a few times. The chain combines TRBV19 with TRBJ1-4, with D possibly TRBD1 on 5 matching bases. Germline CDR1 is LNHDA and CDR2 is SQIVND (reference sequence). This CDR3 comprises 13 residues. Deletions cut 7 bases from V and 7 bases from J, with 13 bases between. CDR3 protein: CASTRDGTEKLFF. The CDR3 DNA is TGTGCCAGTACCCGGGACGGCACTGAAAAACTGTTTTTT.

The rearrangement links TRBV7-9 to TRBJ1-5; 8 bases align to TRBD1. CDR3 length: 16 amino acids. Trimming at V came to 5 bases and at J to 4 bases, leaving 10 bases not matched to a gene. In germline, CDR1 is SEHNR, CDR2 FQNEAQ (reference sequence). CDR3 in DNA: TGTGCCAGCAGCCACGGGACAGGAGGGGCAAATCAGCCCCAGCATTTT. Protein product: CASSHGTGGANQPQHF.

The V and J genes are TRBV5-1 and TRBJ2-7; maybe TRBD2 (6 bases). V lost 4 bases and J 6 bases, leaving 11 bases between the germline ends. Germline assignment: CDR1 SGHRS and CDR2 YFSETQ. The CDR3 is 12 residues long. The DNA of the CDR3 is TGCGCCAGCAGCCTACGGGGGTTCGAGCAGTACTTC. This gives the protein CASSLRGFEQYF.

The chain has TRBV13 and TRBJ2-5; D is perhaps TRBD1 or TRBD2 (6 bases each). This CDR3 contains 16 residues. Trimming took off 2 bases at V and 1 base at J, with 14 bases between the two ends. CDR1 and CDR2 from the germline V gene are PRHDT and FYEKMQ (reference sequence). CDR3 region: CASSLTGAVSQETQYF. The CDR3 DNA follows: TGTGCCAGCAGCTTAACGGGGGCCGTTTCCCAAGAGACCCAGTACTTC.

The chain recombines TRBV12-3 or TRBV12-4 with TRBJ2-1, with 7 bases lining up with TRBD1. CDR3 length: 13 residues. Trimming took 3 bases from V and 11 from J; bases not matched to a gene: 7. The CDR3 loop is CASSFETGNQQFF. CDR3 DNA: TGTGCCAGCAGTTTCGAGACAGGGAATCAGCAGTTCTTC.

This clone was observed a single time. The chain carries TRBV2 and TRBJ2-7; D is unresolved. The germline gives CDR1 SNHLY, CDR2 FYNNEI. The CDR3 runs to 12 residues. The V and J ends lost 6 bases and 2 bases respectively, with 8 bases between them. This CDR3 reads CASRTPTYEQYF. In DNA, the CDR3 is TGTGCCAGCAGGACACCTACCTACGAGCAGTACTTC.

The rearrangement links TRBV4-1 to TRBJ1-4; D might be TRBD1 (6 bases). Germline assignment: CDR1 MGHRA and CDR2 YSYEKL. This CDR3 contains 18 residues. Deletions cut 2 bases from V and 4 bases from J, with 20 bases between. The CDR3 spells CASSQPPGQGTLNEKLFF. CDR3 sequence (DNA): TGCGCCAGCAGCCAACCCCCGGGACAAGGAACACTTAATGAAAAACTGTTTTTT.

The rearrangement uses TRBV30 and TRBJ2-3; 7 bases are shared with TRBD1. The germline V gene encodes CDR1 GTSNPN and CDR2 SVGIG (reference sequence). Germline trimming cut 2 bases from V and 4 bases from J; bases unmatched to any gene: 6. This CDR3 has 14 amino acids. CDR3 in DNA: TGTGCCTGGAGTCACAGGGGAGTTTCAGATACGCAGTATTTT. Translated, it gives CAWSHRGVSDTQYF.

The genes are TRBV5-1 and TRBJ1-1, with a possible D match to TRBD1 (6 bases). Germline CDR1 SGHRS, CDR2 YFSETQ. Trimming took off 3 bases at V and 4 bases at J, with 19 bases between the two ends. This CDR3 spans 16 amino acids. CDR3 nucleotide sequence: TGCGCCAGCAGCTACCTACCCAGGGGAGGATTCACTGAAGCTTTCTTT. Translating it yields CASSYLPRGGFTEAFF. Drawing the rest from reference TRBV5-1 and TRBJ1-1, the complete variable domain is KAGVTQTPRYLIKTRGQQVTLSCSPISGHRSVSWYQQTPGQGLQFLFEYFSETQRNKGNFPGRFSGRQFSNSRSEMNVSTLELGDSALYLCASSYLPRGGFTEAFFGQGTRLTVV.

This sequence joins TRBV5-4 and TRBJ1-2; D unresolved. The length of the CDR3 is 11 residues. V was trimmed by 4 bases and J by 8 bases, leaving 9 bases between them. CDR1 SGHNT and CDR2 YYREEE come from the germline V gene (reference sequence). The CDR3 DNA sequence: TGTGCCAGCAGCCTGTCGGGGGGCTACACCTTC. It yields the protein CASSLSGGYTF.

The chain is built from TRBV6-5 and TRBJ1-5, with D unresolved. The ends were cut back, 4 bases at V and 9 bases at J, with 16 bases in the middle. The germline V gene encodes CDR1 MNHEY and CDR2 SVGAGI. The CDR3 has 14 residues. The CDR3 region is CASSSGQRFSPQHF. The CDR3 DNA is TGTGCCAGCAGTTCGGGCCAGCGGTTCTCGCCCCAGCATTTT.

CDR3 sequence (DNA): TGTGCCAGCAGCCAAGCGAAGGGGAGCTCCTACAATGAGCAGTTCTTC. Protein product: CASSQAKGSSYNEQFF. The V gene is TRBV3-1 (or the pseudogene TRBV3-2), the J gene TRBJ2-1, with D possibly being TRBD1 or TRBD2 (5 bases each). Germline-derived CDR1 and CDR2 are LGHDT and YNNKEL (reference sequence). V was cut by 1 base and J by 0 bases, with 10 bases left in between. The CDR3 has 16 amino acids.

The V gene is TRBV27, the J gene TRBJ1-5, with D uncertain. The CDR3 runs to 13 residues. With 7 bases removed from V and 3 bases from J, the gap between germline ends came to 10 bases. Germline V CDR1 and CDR2: MNHEY, SMNVEV (reference sequence). This CDR3 is CASKPRSNQPQHF. The DNA for the CDR3 is TGTGCCAGCAAGCCCAGATCCAATCAGCCCCAGCATTTT.

J is TRBJ1-1 and V is TRBV13; no firm D call. The CDR3 has 14 residues. The V end was cut by 1 base, the J end by 4 bases, with 10 bases between. Germline V gene sequence: CDR1 PRHDT, CDR2 FYEKMQ (reference sequence). CDR3 residues: CASSLEGSGTEAFF. CDR3 nucleotides: TGTGCCAGCAGCTTAGAAGGGTCAGGCACTGAAGCTTTCTTT.

CDR3 DNA: TGCAGCGTGCGGCCTCTGCGGGGCTACACCTTC. Translated, it gives CSVRPLRGYTF. The V and J genes are TRBV29-1 and TRBJ1-2, with D unresolved. Trimming left V 6 bases short and J 8 bases short, with 13 bases between. The CDR3 consists of 11 residues. The germline gives CDR1 SQVTM, CDR2 ANQGSEA.